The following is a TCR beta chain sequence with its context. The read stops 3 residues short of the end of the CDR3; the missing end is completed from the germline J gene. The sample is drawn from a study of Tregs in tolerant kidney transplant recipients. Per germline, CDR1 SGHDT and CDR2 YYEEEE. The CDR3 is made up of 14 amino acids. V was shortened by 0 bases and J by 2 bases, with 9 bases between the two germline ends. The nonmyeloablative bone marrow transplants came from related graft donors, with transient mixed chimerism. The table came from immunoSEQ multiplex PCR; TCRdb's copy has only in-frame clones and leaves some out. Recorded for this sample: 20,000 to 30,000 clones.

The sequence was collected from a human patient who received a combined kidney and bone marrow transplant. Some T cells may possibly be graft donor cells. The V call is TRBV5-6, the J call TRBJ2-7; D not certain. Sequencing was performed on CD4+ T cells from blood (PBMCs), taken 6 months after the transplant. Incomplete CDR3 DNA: TGTGCCAGCAGCTTGGATAAATCGGCCTACGAG. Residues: CASSLDKSAYE. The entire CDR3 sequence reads CASSLDKSAYEQYF.